The sequence of this T cell receptor beta chain was determined in a study of shared clonotypes between healthy human individuals. The CDR3 covers 14 residues. Germline V gives CDR1 SQVTM, CDR2 ANQGSEA. The V segment lost 0 bases and the J segment 4 bases; nucleotides outside the gene matches: 2. The study's findings and limits: Larger estimated richness was generally seen in naive subsets than in memory subsets.

Across several immunoSEQ plates, the genomic DNA of each subset was split evenly. Original data processing: Junction-only sequences without quality scores came from ImmunoSEQ, so filtering differed. Here immunoSEQ multiplex PCR was the method, and the copy in TCRdb shows in-frame clones only, minus some. For V, J and clone size, that table is used; D and trimming come from the DNA. The data show around 650,000 clones, around 96% seen once. A single count supports this clone. Its antigen is unknown. Naive CD8 cells lacked CD45RO, underwent positive selection for CCR7 and left out terminally differentiated effector memory CD45RA+ cells.

The chain has TRBV29-1 and TRBJ2-7, with 11 positions matching TRBD2. The sequencing sample was made of naive CD8+ T cells sorted from blood. This sequence was found in a woman aged 25 to 39 in good health. CDR3: CSVEDLAGGYEQYF. CDR3 bases: TGCAGCGTTGAAGATTTAGCGGGAGGGTACGAGCAGTACTTC.